This T cell receptor (beta chain) was captured by sequencing in a study of vaccination and CD4 T cells after COVID-19. Positive PCR dates covered March to December 2020, before US Alpha, Beta and Delta variants. Germline CDR1 and CDR2: SGHAT and FQNNGV. The CDR3 is 19 residues long. Trimming shortened V by 1 base and J by 5 bases, and 26 bases separated the two germline ends. Using its own MiXCR run on the PCR reads, TCRdb lists one record per CDR3 protein. The table records fewer than 25,000 distinct CDR3 sequences, under 65% of them present only once. The chain combines TRBV11-2 with TRBJ2-5; D unresolved. The source material was CD4+ T cells from blood, sampled before SARS-CoV-2 vaccination. This TCR came from a human donor who had recovered from COVID-19. The CDR3 bases are TGTGCCAGCAGCTTAGTTCTCCCCTCCGCGGCCTACCGTCGGGAGACCCAGTACTTC. Protein: CASSLVLPSAAYRRETQYF.